This passage covers 31 T cell receptor beta chains from one sample sequenced in a study of blood T cell repertoires in COVID-19. Assay: immunoSEQ multiplex PCR; the TCRdb copy retains only in-frame clones and omits some. The table has 200,000 to 250,000 clones, roughly 84% seen once. Sequencing was performed on peripheral blood. These receptors all come from a young man with active or convalescent COVID-19.

This sequence joins TRBV15 and TRBJ1-2; D not certain. The CDR3 is 13 amino acids. The germline V and J ends were trimmed by 1 base and 7 bases, with 10 bases remaining between them. The germline V gene has CDR1 LNHNV and CDR2 YYDKDF (reference sequence). CDR3 amino acids: CATSRGWEGGYTF. CDR3 DNA: TGTGCCACCAGCAGAGGCTGGGAGGGTGGCTACACCTTC.

This rearrangement joins TRBV27 to TRBJ2-2; D is perhaps TRBD1 (6 bases). The CDR3 is made up of 18 amino acids. Germline V lookup: CDR1 MNHEY, CDR2 SMNVEV (reference sequence). V lost 2 bases and J 0 bases, leaving 16 bases between the germline ends. CDR3 in amino acids: CASSLRTAPKTNTGELFF. In nucleotides, the CDR3 is TGTGCCAGCAGTTTAAGGACAGCGCCAAAGACGAACACCGGGGAGCTGTTTTTT.

The V and J genes are TRBV27 and TRBJ2-7; 7 positions match TRBD1. The germline gives CDR1 MNHEY, CDR2 SMNVEV (reference sequence). The junction had 16 bases not matched to a gene; V was cut back by 5 bases and J by 6 bases. The CDR3 length is 16 residues. CDR3 DNA sequence: TGTGCCAGCAGTCATCAAACCCGCGCTAAGGGGGCCGAGCAGTACTTC. It specifies CASSHQTRAKGAEQYF.

The genes are TRBV7-2 and TRBJ1-4; 9 positions agree with TRBD1. Trimming took 5 bases from V and 6 from J; bases not matched to a gene: 4. The germline gives CDR1 SGHTA, CDR2 FQGNSA. This CDR3 is built from 14 residues. CDR3 amino acids: CASSSRTGDEKLFF. CDR3 DNA sequence: TGTGCCAGCAGCAGTCGGACAGGGGATGAAAAACTGTTTTTT.

This clone was detected only a few times. The chain couples TRBV29-1 to TRBJ2-2; D is unresolved. Germline CDR1 and CDR2: SQVTM and ANQGSEA. This CDR3 spans 11 amino acids. V was shortened by 7 bases and J by 3 bases, with 6 bases between the two germline ends. The CDR3: CSGRDTGELFF. The CDR3 bases are TGCAGCGGCCGGGACACCGGGGAGCTGTTTTTT.

The V call is TRBV4-3, the J call TRBJ2-1, with 10 bases fitting TRBD2. V was pared by 0 bases and J by 9 bases, with 2 bases of the junction left unmatched. The germline CDR1 and CDR2 sequences are LGHNA and YSLEER. The CDR3 contains 14 residues. The CDR3 protein is CASSQEGLASEQFF. CDR3 in DNA: TGCGCCAGCAGCCAAGAGGGACTAGCGAGTGAGCAGTTCTTC.

The chain has TRBV3-1 (or the pseudogene TRBV3-2) and TRBJ2-1; unclear D gene. The V end lost 1 base, the J end lost 5 bases, and 9 bases lay between the germline ends. Germline assignment: CDR1 LGHDT and CDR2 YNNKEL (reference sequence). CDR3 length equals 14 residues. CDR3 protein: CASSQVQYNNEQFF. The CDR3 DNA follows: TGTGCCAGCAGCCAAGTCCAGTATAACAATGAGCAGTTCTTC.

The rearrangement joins TRBV6-5 to TRBJ1-1; 10 bases fit TRBD1. V gave up 1 base and J gave up 12 bases; unmatched junction bases: 5. The germline V gene encodes CDR1 MNHEY and CDR2 SVGAGI. This CDR3 spans 13 amino acids. CDR3 sequence (DNA): TGTGCCAGCAGTTACTTATCGGACAGGGGGACTTTCTTT. Translating gives CASSYLSDRGTFF.

The J gene is TRBJ2-3, the V gene TRBV3-1 (or the pseudogene TRBV3-2), with no clear D. The germline V gene encodes CDR1 LGHDT and CDR2 YNNKEL (reference sequence). The CDR3 extends over 13 amino acids. Between the trimmed V and J ends, which lost 3 bases and 4 bases, there was a span of 8 bases. CDR3 DNA sequence: TGTGCCAGCAGCCAGCAGCGTGCAGATACGCAGTATTTT. Translated: CASSQQRADTQYF.

About this clone: This CDR3 is also generated by other DNA sequences in the sample. V is TRBV18 and J is TRBJ1-4, with D tentatively TRBD1 (5 bases). Per germline, CDR1 KGHSH and CDR2 LQKENI. Trimming cost V 3 bases and J 5 bases, with 7 bases left between them. The CDR3 is made up of 13 amino acids. For the CDR3, the DNA is TGTGCCAGCTCACCCGGGGGGAATGAAAAACTGTTTTTT. Residues: CASSPGGNEKLFF. The full variable domain, its missing parts supplied by reference TRBV18 and TRBJ1-4, is NAGVMQNPRHLVRRRGQEARLRCSPMKGHSHVYWYRQLPEEGLKFMVYLQKENIIDESGMPKERFSAEFPKEGPSILRIQQVVRGDSAAYFCASSPGGNEKLFFGSGTQLSVL.

In DNA form, the CDR3 reads TGTGCCAGCAGGACTAGGACTAGCGGGGACAATGAGCAGTTCTTC. Protein product: CASRTRTSGDNEQFF. The chain links TRBV28 to TRBJ2-1; the match to TRBD2 covers 12 bases. Trimming removed 6 bases from V and 5 bases from J; junction bases left unmatched: 5. The length of the CDR3 is 15 residues. Germline V CDR1 and CDR2: MDHEN, SYDVKM.

The DNA of the CDR3 is TGTGCCAGCAGCGTAATGGGACTTCCAACCTACAATGAGCAGTTCTTC. Translated, it gives CASSVMGLPTYNEQFF. The chain uses TRBV9 and TRBJ2-1, with D perhaps matching TRBD2 (6 bases). Trimming cost V 1 base and J 2 bases, with 13 bases left between them. The CDR3 sequence is 16 residues long. CDR1 and CDR2 from the germline V gene are SGDLS and YYNGEE.

The chain recombines TRBV3-1 (or the pseudogene TRBV3-2) with TRBJ1-6, with no clear D. The CDR3 has 16 amino acids. CDR1 is LGHDT, CDR2 YNNKEL, per germline (reference sequence). Trimming took 1 base from V and 6 from J, leaving 13 bases between them. The CDR3 region is CASSQARTLSNSPLHF. DNA for the CDR3: TGTGCCAGCAGCCAAGCTAGGACTCTAAGTAATTCACCCCTCCACTTT.

The chain has TRBV10-3 and TRBJ1-2; D not resolved. V lost 8 bases, J lost 7 bases, and 14 bases lay in between. Germline lookup yields CDR1 ENHRY and CDR2 SYGVKD. The CDR3 has 12 amino acids. CDR3 sequence: CAIGRQSGGYTF. The CDR3 DNA sequence: TGTGCCATCGGGCGACAATCTGGTGGCTACACCTTC.

This chain joins TRBV7-2 and TRBJ1-2; TRBD1 is a possible D gene (5 bases). The V gene's germline CDR1 is SGHTA and CDR2 FQGNSA. CDR3 length: 14 amino acids. Between the trimmed V and J ends, which lost 3 bases and 4 bases, there was a span of 12 bases. CDR3: CASSFREESYGYTF. The CDR3 region has the DNA TGTGCCAGCAGCTTCAGGGAGGAATCCTATGGCTACACCTTC.

This chain links TRBV9 with TRBJ2-6; perhaps TRBD2 as D (5 bases). Trimming cost V 3 bases and J 2 bases, with 15 bases left between them. CDR1 is SGDLS, CDR2 YYNGEE, per germline. The CDR3 consists of 17 residues. This CDR3 is CASSGSGGNAGANVLTF. CDR3 sequence (DNA): TGTGCCAGCAGCGGAAGCGGAGGAAATGCTGGGGCCAACGTCCTGACTTTC.

The chain is built from TRBV4-2 and TRBJ2-6; 8 nucleotides agree with TRBD1. V shed 4 bases, J shed 0 bases, and the junction held 8 bases outside the gene matches. This CDR3 has 18 residues. Germline CDR1 is LGHNA and CDR2 is YNFKEQ. The chain's CDR3 is CASSPNADRVSGANVLTF. The CDR3 DNA sequence: TGTGCCAGCAGCCCCAACGCGGACAGGGTCTCTGGGGCCAACGTCCTGACTTTC.

The chain combines TRBV5-6 with TRBJ1-2; TRBD1 matches at 7 bases. The CDR3 length is 15 residues. J was trimmed by 8 bases and V by 2 bases; bases with no gene match: 12. In germline, CDR1 is SGHDT, CDR2 YYEEEE. CDR3: CASSLPDRVFLGYTF. CDR3 nucleotides: TGTGCCAGCAGCTTACCCGACAGGGTATTTTTAGGCTACACCTTC.

V is TRBV7-2 and J is TRBJ1-5, with D maybe TRBD1 (5 bases). The CDR3 has 16 amino acids. The germline V gene has CDR1 SGHTA and CDR2 FQGNSA. Trimming took off 1 base at V and 1 base at J, with 11 bases between the two ends. CDR3 amino acids: CASSLVGPRSNQPQHF. The CDR3 region has the DNA TGTGCCAGCAGCTTAGTGGGGCCACGCAGCAATCAGCCCCAGCATTTT.

This clone was counted once. The CDR3 loop is CASRDSSSGNTIYF. The CDR3 DNA is TGTGCCAGCAGAGACTCCTCCTCTGGAAACACCATATATTTT. The J gene is TRBJ1-3, the V gene TRBV5-4; D not certain. The CDR3 length is 14 residues. CDR1 is SGHNT and CDR2 is YYREEE in the germline V gene (reference sequence). V lost 5 bases and J lost 0, with 9 bases in between.

This clone was detected only a few times. The rearrangement joins TRBV10-2 to TRBJ2-7; 9 positions match TRBD2. Per germline, CDR1 WSHSY and CDR2 SAAADI. The CDR3 is 14 amino acids. Trimming removed 4 bases from V and 4 bases from J; junction bases left unmatched: 5. This CDR3 is CASSASGEMYEQYF. The CDR3 region has the DNA TGCGCCAGCAGTGCTAGCGGGGAAATGTACGAGCAGTACTTC.

This clone was picked up many times. The rearrangement links TRBV11-1 to TRBJ2-1; TRBD2 agrees at 10 bases. V dropped 5 bases and J dropped 7; count of bases not matched to a gene: 5. The germline gives CDR1 SGHAT, CDR2 FQDESV (reference sequence). CDR3 length equals 14 residues. CDR3 amino acids: CASSVASGSNEQFF. The CDR3 region has the DNA TGTGCCAGCAGCGTCGCTAGCGGGAGTAATGAGCAGTTCTTC.

The chain uses TRBV7-9 and TRBJ2-7; TRBD2 aligns across 14 bases. The CDR3 has 15 residues. CDR1 and CDR2 from the germline V gene are SEHNR and FQNEAQ (reference sequence). The V and J ends lost 3 bases and 4 bases, in that order; junction bases with no gene match: 2. This CDR3 reads CASSFGLAGGYEQYF. The CDR3 coding sequence is TGTGCCAGCAGCTTCGGACTAGCGGGGGGTTACGAGCAGTACTTC. The full variable domain, completed using reference TRBV7-9 and TRBJ2-7, is DTGVSQNPRHKITKRGQNVTFRCDPISEHNRLYWYRQTLGQGPEFLTYFQNEAQLEKSRLLSDRFSAERPKGSFSTLEIQRTEQGDSAMYLCASSFGLAGGYEQYFGPGTRLTVT.

This sequence joins TRBV27 and TRBJ1-2; 11 bases fit TRBD1. Germline values: CDR1 MNHEY, CDR2 SMNVEV (reference sequence). The CDR3 has 15 residues. The trim removed 6 bases at V and 7 bases at J, leaving 10 bases unmatched. The CDR3: CASRTDRTGGVGYTF. The CDR3 coding sequence is TGTGCCAGCAGGACGGACCGGACAGGGGGCGTTGGCTACACCTTC.

Details on this clone: The sample holds other DNA sequences that translate to the same CDR3. This chain's CDR3 is CASSLSIYGYTF. CDR3 nucleotide sequence: TGTGCCAGCAGTTTGTCCATCTATGGCTACACCTTC. The V gene is TRBV28, the J gene TRBJ1-2, with D hard to call. The germline V gene has CDR1 MDHEN and CDR2 SYDVKM. V lost 3 bases, J lost 4 bases, and 6 bases lay in between. CDR3 size: 12 residues.

V gene TRBV19 combines with J gene TRBJ1-6, with a possible D match to TRBD1 (5 bases). CDR1 LNHDA and CDR2 SQIVND come from the germline V gene (reference sequence). V was clipped by 5 bases and J by 10 bases, with 12 bases between them. CDR3 length: 13 residues. CDR3 sequence reads: CASSLGGRSPLHF. The CDR3, as DNA: TGTGCCAGTAGTTTGGGGGGACGATCACCCCTCCACTTT.

The chain employs TRBV5-1 and TRBJ1-5; D perhaps matches TRBD1 (5 bases). Trimming removed 0 bases at V and 4 bases at J, with 11 bases between. Germline V gene data show CDR1 as SGHRS and CDR2 as YFSETQ. The CDR3 runs to 15 residues. Here the CDR3 reads CASSLAGFENQPQHF. CDR3 coding DNA: TGCGCCAGCAGCTTGGCAGGGTTCGAAAATCAGCCCCAGCATTTT.

This clone was counted between two and nine times. The rearrangement joins TRBV27 to TRBJ2-3, with 8 bases that match TRBD1. CDR1 and CDR2 from the germline V gene are MNHEY and SMNVEV (reference sequence). V lost 6 bases, J lost 3 bases, and 5 bases stayed unmatched. The CDR3 is 14 residues long. The CDR3 region is CASRGQVETDTQYF. DNA of the CDR3: TGTGCCAGCAGGGGACAGGTGGAGACAGATACGCAGTATTTT.

V usage is TRBV28 and J usage is TRBJ2-3; 16 bases line up with TRBD2. With 6 bases clipped from V and 7 bases from J, the junction kept 10 bases outside the gene matches. Germline V gene lookup returns CDR1 MDHEN and CDR2 SYDVKM. The CDR3 length is 17 residues. Here the CDR3 reads CASRGTSGGEPQNTQYF. In nucleotides, the CDR3 is TGTGCCAGCAGGGGGACTAGCGGGGGGGAACCACAAAATACGCAGTATTTT.

CDR3 amino acids: CASSFWLADPGEQFF. CDR3 in DNA: TGTGCCAGCAGTTTTTGGCTAGCGGATCCGGGTGAGCAGTTCTTC. The rearrangement uses TRBV28 and TRBJ2-1; 7 bases agree with TRBD2. The CDR3 length is 15 residues. The trim removed 3 bases at V and 9 bases at J, leaving 11 bases unmatched. The germline V gene encodes CDR1 MDHEN and CDR2 SYDVKM. The variable domain in full, with the rest retrieved from reference TRBV28 and TRBJ2-1, is DVKVTQSSRYLVKRTGEKVFLECVQDMDHENMFWYRQDPGLGLRLIYFSYDVKMKEKGDIPEGYSVSREKKERFSLILESASTNQTSMYLCASSFWLADPGEQFFGPGTRLTVL.

This chain uses TRBV4-2 with TRBJ2-7; the D gene is possibly TRBD2 (6 bases). V lost 4 bases and J 1 base, leaving 8 bases between the germline ends. CDR1 is LGHNA and CDR2 is YNFKEQ in the germline V gene. The CDR3 spans 13 residues. The CDR3 protein is CASSPGLSYEQYF. As DNA, the CDR3 is TGTGCCAGCAGCCCGGGACTTTCCTACGAGCAGTACTTC.